Below, 10 T cell receptor beta chains from the same sample are listed, as sequenced in a study of T cell responses to AZD1222 COVID-19 vaccine. Sequencing used immunoSEQ multiplex PCR; TCRdb keeps in-frame clones, though not all of them. The sample lists more than 85,000 clones, 85% to 90% occurring once. Sequenced material: peripheral blood, taken on day 0 of AZD1222 vaccination. These receptors originate from an adult in good health.

The chain carries TRBV18 and TRBJ2-1, with a possible D match to TRBD2 (5 bases). CDR3 length: 16 residues. V was shortened by 3 bases and J by 10 bases, with 22 bases between the two germline ends. CDR1 and CDR2 (germline): KGHSH, LQKENI. CDR3 bases: TGTGCCAGCTCACCTATAAACCTAGGAGAGGGAAGGGAGCAGTTCTTC. Translated, it gives CASSPINLGEGREQFF.

The rearrangement uses TRBV29-1 and TRBJ2-3, with D perhaps assigned TRBD1 or TRBD2 (6 bases each). The CDR3 contains 14 residues. Germline values: CDR1 SQVTM, CDR2 ANQGSEA. The V gene lost 0 bases and the J gene lost 6 bases, with 13 bases spanning the gap. The CDR3 DNA is TGCAGCGTTGAAGATCGGGGGCTGAGCGATACGCAGTATTTT. Its translation is CSVEDRGLSDTQYF.

The chain uses TRBV19 and TRBJ1-5; D is uncertain. The V end was cut by 6 bases, the J end by 4 bases, with 16 bases between. The CDR3 spans 15 residues. Germline loops: CDR1 LNHDA, CDR2 SQIVND (reference sequence). The CDR3 sequence is CASSIGRSRNQPQHF. CDR3 nucleotide sequence: TGTGCCAGTAGCATTGGTAGGTCCCGAAATCAGCCCCAGCATTTT.

With regard to this clone: Germline and junction disagree at one end, which may indicate a read error. V usage is TRBV19 and J usage is TRBJ1-2; the match to TRBD1 covers 7 bases. CDR1 is LNHDA and CDR2 is SQIVND in the germline V gene (reference sequence). This CDR3 spans 11 amino acids. CDR3 loop: CASRSEGTAVF. The CDR3 nucleotides are TGTGCCAGTAGGAGTGAAGGGACAGCAGTCTTC.

The V gene is TRBV24-1, the J gene TRBJ1-1; D gene ambiguous. This CDR3 is 12 amino acids long. V gave up 12 bases and J gave up 7 bases, with 17 bases separating them. Germline V CDR1 and CDR2: KGHDR, SFDVKD. CDR3 sequence: CASSDWASEAFF. In DNA form, the CDR3 reads TGTGCCTCCTCCGATTGGGCCAGTGAAGCTTTCTTT.

The V and J genes are TRBV2 and TRBJ1-1, with D tentatively TRBD1 (5 bases). V shed 7 bases and J shed 4 bases, with 13 bases lying between them. Germline V gives CDR1 SNHLY, CDR2 FYNNEI. The CDR3 is made up of 13 amino acids. CDR3 DNA sequence: TGTGCCAGCAATATTGGGGGTAGCACTGAAGCTTTCTTT. Translated, it gives CASNIGGSTEAFF.

The chain is built from TRBV7-9 and TRBJ2-5; no clear D. V was clipped by 2 bases and J by 3 bases, with 7 bases between them. The germline gives CDR1 SEHNR, CDR2 FQNEAQ (reference sequence). The CDR3 runs 13 residues. In nucleotides, the CDR3 is TGTGCCAGCAGCTTAAGTCGGGAAGAGACCCAGTACTTC. Translation gives CASSLSREETQYF.

The chain uses TRBV4-3 and TRBJ2-7; D is tentatively TRBD1 or TRBD2 (5 bases each). The V end lost 3 bases, the J end lost 6 bases, and 12 bases lay between the germline ends. This CDR3 is 13 amino acids long. Germline CDR1 reads LGHNA; CDR2 reads YSLEER. CDR3 residues: CASSQLPGSEQYF. For the CDR3, the DNA is TGCGCCAGCAGCCAGCTTCCAGGGAGCGAGCAGTACTTC.

The rearrangement links TRBV19 to TRBJ1-4; 8 bases line up with TRBD1. This CDR3 is 17 amino acids long. Germline lookup yields CDR1 LNHDA and CDR2 SQIVND (reference sequence). V dropped 3 bases and J dropped 6; count of bases not matched to a gene: 12. The CDR3 here is CASSMGQGAMVDEKLFF. The CDR3 DNA reads as TGTGCCAGTAGTATGGGGCAGGGGGCAATGGTGGATGAAAAACTGTTTTTT.

The chain couples TRBV2 to TRBJ1-6; D remains unclear. V dropped 5 bases and J dropped 7 bases, with 12 bases sitting between them. CDR1 SNHLY and CDR2 FYNNEI come from the germline V gene. The CDR3 length is 14 residues. The DNA of the CDR3 is TGTGCCAGCAGTCCACACGGGGAAAATTCACCCCTCCACTTT. This gives the protein CASSPHGENSPLHF.